These T cell receptor beta chains were read from a single sample in a study of T cells in narcolepsy. Profiled with immunoSEQ multiplex PCR; TCRdb holds only in-frame clones, not every one. In the table there are about 34,000 clones, around 78% of which are singletons. The sequencing input was CD45RA- memory CD4+ T cells from PBMCs. The receptors were sampled from a human donor with narcolepsy. Each CDR3 is given without its conserved first and last residue. Clone sizes are given selectively: once, few, many, or a class where the clone is expanded.

clone_size	v_call	j_call	cdr3_aa
few	TRBV20-1	TRBJ2-1	SAAGQRGQF
-	TRBV7-9	TRBJ2-3	ASSSSGPLFSTDTQY
-	TRBV5-4	TRBJ2-1	ASSIGTSGRALNEQF
-	TRBV11-2	TRBJ1-1	ASSYPRGGQAF
-	TRBV19	TRBJ1-1	ASSRGRGRTEAF
-	TRBV29-1	TRBJ1-5	SVESGTGGGQPQH
-	TRBV2	TRBJ1-2	ARGNPGNYGYT
-	TRBV11-2	TRBJ2-7	ASSFGDGPYEQY
few	TRBV5-4	TRBJ1-5	ASSLMANQPQH
-	TRBV28	TRBJ1-1	ASSPRGQAF
-	TRBV5-1	TRBJ2-5	ASSLPQETQY
-	TRBV6-5	TRBJ1-2	ASSLMTMSGYT
-	TRBV6-5	TRBJ1-2	ASSLTYNYGYT
once	TRBV12-5	TRBJ1-1	ASGYYRGGIRNTEAF
-	TRBV19	TRBJ2-6	ASSIDQRGLWANVLT
few	TRBV6-5	TRBJ2-7	ASSKLQGEQY
once	TRBV7-9	TRBJ2-5	ASSRTLSGGPQTQY
few	TRBV2	TRBJ2-7	ASSQTPRGQGYEQY
once	TRBV19	TRBJ1-3	ASGRGSGNTIY
-	TRBV7-9	TRBJ2-1	ASSSRGLAGYNEQF
-	TRBV7-3	TRBJ2-2	ASSQNRGTGVTGELF
few	TRBV10-1	TRBJ2-5	ASGQALGETQY
once	TRBV2	TRBJ2-6	ASSARSSGSSGANVLT
-	TRBV9	TRBJ1-1	ASSVDPANTEAF
-	TRBV29-1	TRBJ2-7	SVAARTGYEQY
-	TRBV9	TRBJ1-3	ASSVGGFEGNTIY
-	TRBV7-8	TRBJ1-1	ASSLRRQPMNTEAF